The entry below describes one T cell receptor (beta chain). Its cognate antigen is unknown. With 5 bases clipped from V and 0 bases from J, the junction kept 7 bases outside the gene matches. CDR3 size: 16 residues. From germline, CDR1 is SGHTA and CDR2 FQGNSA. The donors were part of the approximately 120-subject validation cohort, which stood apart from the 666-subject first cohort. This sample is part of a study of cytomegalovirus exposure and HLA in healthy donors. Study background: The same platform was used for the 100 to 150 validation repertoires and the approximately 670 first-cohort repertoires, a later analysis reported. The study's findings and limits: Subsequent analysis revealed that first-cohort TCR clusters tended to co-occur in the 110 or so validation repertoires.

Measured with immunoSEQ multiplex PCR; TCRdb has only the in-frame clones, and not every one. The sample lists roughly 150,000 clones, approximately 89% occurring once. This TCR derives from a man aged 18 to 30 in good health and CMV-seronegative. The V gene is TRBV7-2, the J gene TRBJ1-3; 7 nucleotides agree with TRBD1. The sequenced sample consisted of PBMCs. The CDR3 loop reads CASSRGQSSSGNTIYF. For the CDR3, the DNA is TGTGCCAGCAGCCGGGGACAGTCGAGCTCTGGAAACACCATATATTTT.